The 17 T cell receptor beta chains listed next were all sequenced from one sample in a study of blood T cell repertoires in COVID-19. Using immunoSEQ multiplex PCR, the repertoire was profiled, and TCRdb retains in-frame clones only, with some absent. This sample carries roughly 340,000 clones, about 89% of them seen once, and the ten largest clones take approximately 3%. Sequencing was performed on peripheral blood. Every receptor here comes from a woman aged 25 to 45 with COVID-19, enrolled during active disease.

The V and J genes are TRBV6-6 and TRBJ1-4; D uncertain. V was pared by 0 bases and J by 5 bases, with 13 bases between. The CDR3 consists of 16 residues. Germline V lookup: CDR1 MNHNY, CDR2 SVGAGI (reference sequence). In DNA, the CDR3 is TGTGCCAGCAGTTACTCTCGGACGGGAGAGAATGAAAAACTGTTTTTT. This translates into CASSYSRTGENEKLFF.

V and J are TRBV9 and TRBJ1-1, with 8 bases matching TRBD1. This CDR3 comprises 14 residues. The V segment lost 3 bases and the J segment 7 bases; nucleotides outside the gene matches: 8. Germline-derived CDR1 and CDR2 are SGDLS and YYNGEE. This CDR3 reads CASSDLTGVDEAFF. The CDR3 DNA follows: TGTGCCAGCAGCGACCTGACAGGGGTTGATGAAGCTTTCTTT.

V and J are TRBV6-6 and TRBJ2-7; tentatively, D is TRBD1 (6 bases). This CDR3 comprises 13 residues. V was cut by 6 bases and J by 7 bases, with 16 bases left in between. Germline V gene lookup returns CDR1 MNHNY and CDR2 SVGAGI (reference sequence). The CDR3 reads CASSGTSNREQYF. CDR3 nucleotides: TGTGCCAGCAGCGGGACATCCAATCGGGAGCAGTACTTC.

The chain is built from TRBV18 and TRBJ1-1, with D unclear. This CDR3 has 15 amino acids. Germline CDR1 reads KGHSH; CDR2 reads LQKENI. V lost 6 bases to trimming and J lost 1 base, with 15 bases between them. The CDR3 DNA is TGTGCCAGCTCTCCCCTGGGGAGGACGAACACTGAAGCTTTCTTT. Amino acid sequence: CASSPLGRTNTEAFF.

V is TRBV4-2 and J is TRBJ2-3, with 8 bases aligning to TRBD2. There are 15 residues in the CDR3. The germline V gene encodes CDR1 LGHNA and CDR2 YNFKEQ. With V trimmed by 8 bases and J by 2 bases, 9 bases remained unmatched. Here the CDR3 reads CASRRTGGDTDTQYF. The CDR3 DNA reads TGTGCCAGCCGGAGGACGGGGGGGGACACAGATACGCAGTATTTT.

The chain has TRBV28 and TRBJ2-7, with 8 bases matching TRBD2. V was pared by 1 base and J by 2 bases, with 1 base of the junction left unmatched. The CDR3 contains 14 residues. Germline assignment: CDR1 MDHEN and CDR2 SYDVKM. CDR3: CASSLSGLAYEQYF. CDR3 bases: TGTGCCAGCAGTTTATCGGGACTAGCCTACGAGCAGTACTTC.

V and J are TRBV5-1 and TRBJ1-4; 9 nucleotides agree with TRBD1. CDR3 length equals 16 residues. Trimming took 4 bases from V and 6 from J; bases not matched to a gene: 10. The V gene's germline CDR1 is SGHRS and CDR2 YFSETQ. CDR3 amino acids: CASSLLTGGRDEKLFF. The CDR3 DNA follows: TGCGCCAGCAGCCTACTGACAGGGGGTCGCGATGAAAAACTGTTTTTT.

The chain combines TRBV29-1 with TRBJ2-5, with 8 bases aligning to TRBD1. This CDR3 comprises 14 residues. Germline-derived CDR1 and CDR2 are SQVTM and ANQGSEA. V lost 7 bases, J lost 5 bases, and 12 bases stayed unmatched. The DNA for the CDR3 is TGCAGCGCCGTCTGTCCAGGGGGCGGGGAGACCCAGTACTTC. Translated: CSAVCPGGGETQYF.

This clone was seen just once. The CDR3, as DNA: TGCGCCAGCAGCCAACTCCACGGGGCCTACGAGCAGTACTTC. This sequence encodes CASSQLHGAYEQYF. The V and J genes are TRBV4-1 and TRBJ2-7; a possible D gene is TRBD2 (5 bases). The length of the CDR3 is 14 residues. Per germline, CDR1 MGHRA and CDR2 YSYEKL. Trimming stripped 2 bases from V and 2 bases from J, with 10 bases between.

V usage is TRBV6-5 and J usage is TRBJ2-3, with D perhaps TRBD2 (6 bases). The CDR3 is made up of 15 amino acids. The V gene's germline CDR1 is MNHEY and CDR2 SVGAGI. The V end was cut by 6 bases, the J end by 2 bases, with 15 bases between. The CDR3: CASSTTRRDTDTQYF. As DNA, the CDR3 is TGTGCCAGCAGCACGACTAGGAGAGACACAGATACGCAGTATTTT.

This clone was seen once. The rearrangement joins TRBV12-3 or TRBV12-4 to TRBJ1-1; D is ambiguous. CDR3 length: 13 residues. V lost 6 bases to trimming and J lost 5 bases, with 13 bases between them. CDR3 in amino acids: CASSPLRSTEAFF. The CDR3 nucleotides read TGTGCCAGCAGCCCATTGAGGAGTACTGAAGCTTTCTTT.

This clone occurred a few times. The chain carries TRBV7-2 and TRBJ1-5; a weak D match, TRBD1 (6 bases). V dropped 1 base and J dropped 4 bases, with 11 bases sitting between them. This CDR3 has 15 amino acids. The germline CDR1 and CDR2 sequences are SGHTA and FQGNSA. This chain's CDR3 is CASSLETGTNQPQHF. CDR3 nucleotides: TGTGCCAGCAGCTTAGAAACCGGGACAAATCAGCCCCAGCATTTT.

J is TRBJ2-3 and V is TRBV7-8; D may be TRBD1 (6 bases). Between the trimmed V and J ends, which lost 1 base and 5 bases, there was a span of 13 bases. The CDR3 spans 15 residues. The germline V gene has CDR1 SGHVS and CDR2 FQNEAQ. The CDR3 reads CASSLGPGTLDTQYF. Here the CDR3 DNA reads TGTGCCAGCAGCTTAGGCCCTGGGACATTAGATACGCAGTATTTT.

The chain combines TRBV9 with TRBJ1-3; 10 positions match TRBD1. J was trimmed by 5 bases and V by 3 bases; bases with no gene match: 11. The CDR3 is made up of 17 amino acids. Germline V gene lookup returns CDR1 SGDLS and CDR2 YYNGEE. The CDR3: CASSATSGTGVRNTIYF. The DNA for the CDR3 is TGTGCCAGCAGCGCAACATCCGGGACAGGGGTTCGAAACACCATATATTTT.

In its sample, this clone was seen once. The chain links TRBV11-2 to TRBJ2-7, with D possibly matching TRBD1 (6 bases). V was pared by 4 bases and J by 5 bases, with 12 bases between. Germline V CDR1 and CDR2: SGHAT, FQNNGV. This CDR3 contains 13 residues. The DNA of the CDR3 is TGTGCCAGCAGCTCCACAGGGTCCCACGAGCAGTACTTC. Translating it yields CASSSTGSHEQYF.

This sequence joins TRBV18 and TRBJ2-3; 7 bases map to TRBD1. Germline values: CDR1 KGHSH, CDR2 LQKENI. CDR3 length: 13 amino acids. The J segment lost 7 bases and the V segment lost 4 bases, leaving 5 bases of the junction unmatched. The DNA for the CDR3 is TGTGCCAGCTCACGGGTACAGGGGAATACGCAGTATTTT. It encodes CASSRVQGNTQYF.

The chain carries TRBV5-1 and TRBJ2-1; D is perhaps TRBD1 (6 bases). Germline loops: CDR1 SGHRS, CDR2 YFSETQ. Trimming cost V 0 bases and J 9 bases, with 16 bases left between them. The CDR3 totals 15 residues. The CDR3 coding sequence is TGCGCCAGCAGCTTGGGGGGGCAGGGCCGCCTTGAGCAGTTCTTC. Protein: CASSLGGQGRLEQFF.